The 21 T cell receptor beta chains in this list originate from one sample, sequenced in a study of T cells after posttransplantation cyclophosphamide. Produced via immunoSEQ multiplex PCR; TCRdb's table is partial and in-frame only. The table has approximately 2,600 clones, about 63% seen once. Cyclophosphamide on days +3 and +4 followed busulfan-fludarabine conditioning and a marrow graft. This specimen consisted of PBMCs, obtained 30 days after allogeneic stem cell transplant with posttransplant cyclophosphamide. The source of these receptors is a female patient aged 45-60 years who received an allogeneic stem cell transplant from a related donor, was CMV-positive, and had no GVHD. Some T cells may have come from the graft donor.

Turning to this clone: At one boundary the junction diverges from the germline segment, which might be a read error. The V gene is TRBV6-4, the J gene TRBJ2-5; 10 bases map to TRBD2. The CDR3 is made up of 17 amino acids. From germline, CDR1 is MRHNA and CDR2 SNTAGT. Here the CDR3 DNA reads TGTGCCAGCAGTTACTCGATAATAGCGGGAGGACAAGAGACCCAGTACTTC. This translates into CASSYSIIAGGQETQYF.

By its share, this clone is medium-sized. V gene TRBV13 combines with J gene TRBJ2-7, with TRBD2 matching over 9 bases. The J segment lost 5 bases and the V segment lost 5 bases, leaving 10 bases of the junction unmatched. Germline assignment: CDR1 PRHDT and CDR2 FYEKMQ (reference sequence). This CDR3 is 15 amino acids long. The CDR3 loop is CASSPPLAGLNEQYF. The CDR3 bases are TGTGCCAGCAGCCCCCCCCTAGCGGGACTCAACGAGCAGTACTTC.

The chain carries TRBV9 and TRBJ2-7, with a weak D call TRBD1 (5 bases). Trimming pared 0 bases from V and 4 bases from J, leaving 14 bases between. The CDR3 runs 15 residues. Germline CDR1 and CDR2: SGDLS and YYNGEE. The CDR3 DNA follows: TGTGCCAGCAGCGTAGAGCTGAAGACAGCATACGAGCAGTACTTC. Translating gives CASSVELKTAYEQYF.

The chain has TRBV6-6 and TRBJ1-1; no clear D gene. Per germline, CDR1 MNHNY and CDR2 SVGAGI (reference sequence). V was cut by 0 bases and J by 8 bases, with 7 bases left in between. The CDR3 has 12 residues. The CDR3 coding sequence is TGTGCCAGCAGTTACTCCGCCGGGGAAGCTTTCTTT. Translating it yields CASSYSAGEAFF.

The chain combines TRBV19 with TRBJ1-3; the D is unclear. The V gene's germline CDR1 is LNHDA and CDR2 SQIVND (reference sequence). The CDR3 spans 13 residues. V lost 9 bases, J lost 0 bases, and 9 bases lay in between. CDR3 bases: TGTGCCAGCGCCTCGGTCTCTGGAAACACCATATATTTT. It yields the protein CASASVSGNTIYF.

The V call is TRBV5-1, the J call TRBJ2-1; TRBD2 might be the D (6 bases). Trimming took 4 bases from V and 2 from J, leaving 13 bases between them. There are 15 residues in the CDR3. CDR1 is SGHRS, CDR2 YFSETQ, per germline. The CDR3 DNA follows: TGCGCCAGCAGCCCTGTAGCGGTTACCTACAATGAGCAGTTCTTC. The encoded protein is CASSPVAVTYNEQFF.

CDR3 loop: CASTPRGRTGELFF. The CDR3 nucleotides read TGTGCCAGCACCCCGCGGGGACGCACCGGGGAGCTGTTTTTT. The chain combines TRBV28 with TRBJ2-2, with D perhaps TRBD2 (6 bases). Germline V gene lookup returns CDR1 MDHEN and CDR2 SYDVKM. The CDR3 totals 14 residues. V was shortened by 7 bases and J by 4 bases, with 13 bases between the two germline ends.

Worth noting for this clone: The junction shows a germline mismatch at one end, possibly a read error. The gene calls are TRBV27 and TRBJ2-2, with 11 positions matching TRBD2. The germline V gene encodes CDR1 MNHEY and CDR2 SMNVEV (reference sequence). This CDR3 is 17 amino acids long. The CDR3 DNA reads TGTGCCAGCAGTTTAATGACTAGCGGGAAAGAACACCGGGGAGCTGTTTTT. It yields the protein CASSLMTSGKEHRGAVF.

The rearrangement joins TRBV30 to TRBJ2-7, with unresolved D. The CDR3 has 13 residues. V gave up 1 base and J gave up 12 bases, with 19 bases separating them. Germline V gives CDR1 GTSNPN, CDR2 SVGIG (reference sequence). Here the CDR3 DNA reads TGTGCCTGGAGTGCCCCTGGGCCCCCAGCCCGGTACTTC. This encodes CAWSAPGPPARYF.

This chain links TRBV19 with TRBJ1-2, with a weak D call TRBD1 (5 bases). This CDR3 comprises 14 residues. Germline V gives CDR1 LNHDA, CDR2 SQIVND (reference sequence). Trimming removed 5 bases from V and 4 bases from J, with 14 bases in between. The CDR3 reads CASSALGPGYGYTF. The CDR3 nucleotides are TGTGCCAGTAGTGCCTTGGGGCCAGGCTATGGCTACACCTTC.

The genes are TRBV19 and TRBJ1-2; maybe TRBD1 (5 bases). CDR1 is LNHDA, CDR2 SQIVND, per germline (reference sequence). V was cut by 1 base and J by 6 bases, with 12 bases left in between. This CDR3 has 14 residues. CDR3 DNA: TGTGCCAGTAGTATAGGTGGGGCAGAAGATGGCTACACCTTC. Encoded protein: CASSIGGAEDGYTF.

This chain links TRBV10-1 with TRBJ2-3, with no clear D. The CDR3 sequence is 14 residues long. Germline assignment: CDR1 WNHNN and CDR2 SYGVQD (reference sequence). Trimming removed 3 bases at V and 3 bases at J, with 10 bases between. The CDR3 DNA reads TGCGCCAGCAGTGACCCCTATTTAACAGATACGCAGTATTTT. Protein: CASSDPYLTDTQYF.

The chain uses TRBV5-1 and TRBJ1-5, with 8 bases that match TRBD1. Trimming took 0 bases from V and 1 from J; bases not matched to a gene: 9. The CDR3 loop spans 18 amino acids. Germline CDR1 reads SGHRS; CDR2 reads YFSETQ. The CDR3 reads CASSLGPDRGGSNQPQHF. The CDR3 coding sequence is TGCGCCAGCAGCTTGGGCCCCGACAGGGGCGGGAGCAATCAGCCCCAGCATTTT.

This clone has a handful of counts. The CDR3 sequence is CASSGASGSGNTIYF. The CDR3 coding sequence is TGTGCCAGTAGTGGCGCATCAGGGTCTGGAAACACCATATATTTT. The chain recombines TRBV19 with TRBJ1-3; the D gene is possibly TRBD1 (5 bases). In germline, CDR1 is LNHDA, CDR2 SQIVND (reference sequence). Trimming pared 5 bases from V and 1 base from J, leaving 12 bases between. This CDR3 spans 15 amino acids. Drawing the rest from reference TRBV19 and TRBJ1-3, the complete variable domain is DGGITQSPKYLFRKEGQNVTLSCEQNLNHDAMYWYRQDPGQGLRLIYYSQIVNDFQKGDIAEGYSVSREKKESFPLTVTSAQKNPTAFYLCASSGASGSGNTIYFGEGSWLTVV.

The chain is built from TRBV13 and TRBJ2-7, with 7 positions matching TRBD1. Germline assignment: CDR1 PRHDT and CDR2 FYEKMQ (reference sequence). CDR3 length equals 14 residues. V lost 5 bases and J lost 1; bases outside the gene matches: 5. This chain's CDR3 is CASSIRQGSYEQYF. The CDR3 DNA follows: TGTGCCAGCAGCATCAGACAGGGTTCCTACGAGCAGTACTTC. Filled out from reference TRBV13 and TRBJ2-7, the complete variable domain reads AAGVIQSPRHLIKEKRETATLKCYPIPRHDTVYWYQQGPGQDPQFLISFYEKMQSDKGSIPDRFSAQQFSDYHSELNMSSLELGDSALYFCASSIRQGSYEQYFGPGTRLTVT.

The J gene is TRBJ2-1, the V gene TRBV9; 12 bases align to TRBD2. This CDR3 spans 15 amino acids. V was clipped by 2 bases and J by 8 bases; unmatched bases: 5. Germline V gene lookup returns CDR1 SGDLS and CDR2 YYNGEE. The CDR3 spells CASSVASGRVDEQFF. CDR3 DNA sequence: TGTGCCAGCAGCGTGGCTAGCGGGAGGGTTGATGAGCAGTTCTTC.

The rearrangement joins TRBV9 to TRBJ1-5; 11 bases are shared with TRBD1. The germline CDR1 and CDR2 sequences are SGDLS and YYNGEE. The CDR3 is 17 amino acids. Trimming removed 4 bases from V and 0 bases from J; junction bases left unmatched: 6. This CDR3 is CASSSGQGGISNQPQHF. CDR3 DNA sequence: TGTGCCAGCAGCTCGGGACAGGGGGGGATTAGCAATCAGCCCCAGCATTTT.

This rearrangement joins TRBV7-8 to TRBJ1-4; D remains ambiguous. Germline V gives CDR1 SGHVS, CDR2 FQNEAQ. The CDR3 loop spans 20 amino acids. Trimming took off 0 bases at V and 0 bases at J, with 20 bases between the two ends. The DNA for the CDR3 is TGTGCCAGCAGCTTAGCGCTAAAGTTGGCAGAGGTTTCAACTAATGAAAAACTGTTTTTT. This encodes CASSLALKLAEVSTNEKLFF.

The V gene is TRBV7-3, the J gene TRBJ2-1; 9 nucleotides match TRBD2. Trimming cost V 5 bases and J 9 bases; bases outside gene matches: 11. The CDR3 is 15 residues long. Germline V gene data show CDR1 as SGHTA and CDR2 as FQGTGA. CDR3 coding DNA: TGTGCCAGCAGCCCTCGACTAGCAGCGGGGGGTGAGCAGTTCTTC. Amino acid sequence: CASSPRLAAGGEQFF. The full variable domain, rest sourced from reference TRBV7-3 and TRBJ2-1, is GAGVSQTPSNKVTEKGKYVELRCDPISGHTALYWYRQSLGQGPEFLIYFQGTGAADDSGLPNDRFFAVRPEGSVSTLKIQRTERGDSAVYLCASSPRLAAGGEQFFGPGTRLTVL.

The chain is built from TRBV7-3 and TRBJ2-7; TRBD2 matches at 10 bases. The CDR3 is made up of 14 amino acids. The germline V gene has CDR1 SGHTA and CDR2 FQGTGA. Germline trimming cut 5 bases from V and 1 base from J; bases unmatched to any gene: 2. CDR3 protein: CASSTSGNSYEQYF. The CDR3 nucleotides read TGTGCCAGCAGCACTAGCGGGAATTCCTACGAGCAGTACTTC.

This clone was seen a few times. The chain carries TRBV25-1 and TRBJ2-1, with 9 bases matching TRBD2. The ends lost 11 bases at V and 3 bases at J; junction bases unmatched: 5. The CDR3 is 13 amino acids. The germline V gene has CDR1 MGHDK and CDR2 SYGVNS. CDR3 sequence (DNA): TGTGCCGCGGGTAGCGGGGGCTACAATGAGCAGTTCTTC. Translation: CAAGSGGYNEQFF.